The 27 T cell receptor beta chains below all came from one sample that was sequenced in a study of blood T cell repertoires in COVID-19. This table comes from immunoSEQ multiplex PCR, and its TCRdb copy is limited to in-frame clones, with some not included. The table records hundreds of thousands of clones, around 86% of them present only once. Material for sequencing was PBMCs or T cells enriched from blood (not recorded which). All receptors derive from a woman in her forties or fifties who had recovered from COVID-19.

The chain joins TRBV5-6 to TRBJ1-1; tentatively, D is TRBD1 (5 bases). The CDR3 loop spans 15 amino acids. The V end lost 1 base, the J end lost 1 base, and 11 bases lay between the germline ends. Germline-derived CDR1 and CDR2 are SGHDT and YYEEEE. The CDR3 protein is CASSLLEGTNTEAFF. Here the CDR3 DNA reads TGTGCCAGCAGCTTGTTGGAGGGGACGAACACTGAAGCTTTCTTT. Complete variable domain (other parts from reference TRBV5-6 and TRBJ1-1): DAGVTQSPTHLIKTRGQQVTLRCSPKSGHDTVSWYQQALGQGPQFIFQYYEEEERQRGNFPDRFSGHQFPNYSSELNVNALLLGDSALYLCASSLLEGTNTEAFFGQGTRLTVV.

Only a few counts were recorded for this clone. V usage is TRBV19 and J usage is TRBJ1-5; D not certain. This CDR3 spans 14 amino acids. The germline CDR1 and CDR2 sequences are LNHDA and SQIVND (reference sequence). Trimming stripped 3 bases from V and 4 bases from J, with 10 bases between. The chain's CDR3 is CASSIPPFNQPQHF. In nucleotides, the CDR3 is TGTGCCAGTAGTATCCCCCCTTTTAATCAGCCCCAGCATTTT.

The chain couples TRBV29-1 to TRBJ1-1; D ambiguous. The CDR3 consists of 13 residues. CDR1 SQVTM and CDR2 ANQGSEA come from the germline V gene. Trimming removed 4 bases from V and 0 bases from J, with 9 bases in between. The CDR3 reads CSVGAAMNTEAFF. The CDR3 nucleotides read TGCAGCGTTGGAGCCGCGATGAACACTGAAGCTTTCTTT.

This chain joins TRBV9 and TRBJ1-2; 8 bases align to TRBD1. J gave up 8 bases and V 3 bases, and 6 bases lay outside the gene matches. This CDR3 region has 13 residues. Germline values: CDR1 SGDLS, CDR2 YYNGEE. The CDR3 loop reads CASSAQTGDGYTF. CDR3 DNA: TGTGCCAGCAGCGCCCAGACAGGGGACGGCTACACCTTC.

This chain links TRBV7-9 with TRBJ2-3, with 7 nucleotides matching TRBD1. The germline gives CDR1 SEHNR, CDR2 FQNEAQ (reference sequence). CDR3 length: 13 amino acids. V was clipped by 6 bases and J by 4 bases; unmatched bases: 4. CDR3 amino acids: CASSPGGSDTQYF. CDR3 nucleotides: TGTGCCAGCAGTCCAGGGGGATCAGATACGCAGTATTTT.

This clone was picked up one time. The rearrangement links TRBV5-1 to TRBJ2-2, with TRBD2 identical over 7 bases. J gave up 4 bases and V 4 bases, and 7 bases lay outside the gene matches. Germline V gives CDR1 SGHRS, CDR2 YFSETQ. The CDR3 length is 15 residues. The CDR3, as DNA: TGCGCCAGCAGCCCCAACACGGGAGGCACCGGGGAGCTGTTTTTT. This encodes CASSPNTGGTGELFF. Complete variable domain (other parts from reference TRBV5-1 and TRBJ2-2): KAGVTQTPRYLIKTRGQQVTLSCSPISGHRSVSWYQQTPGQGLQFLFEYFSETQRNKGNFPGRFSGRQFSNSRSEMNVSTLELGDSALYLCASSPNTGGTGELFFGEGSRLTVL.

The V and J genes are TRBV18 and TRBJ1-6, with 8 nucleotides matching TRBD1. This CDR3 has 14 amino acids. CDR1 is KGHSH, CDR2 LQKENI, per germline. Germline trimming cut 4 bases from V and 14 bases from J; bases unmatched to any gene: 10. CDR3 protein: CASSQGTGRVSLHF. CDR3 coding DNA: TGTGCCAGCTCACAGGGGACAGGACGGGTGTCCCTCCACTTT. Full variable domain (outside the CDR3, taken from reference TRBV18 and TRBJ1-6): NAGVMQNPRHLVRRRGQEARLRCSPMKGHSHVYWYRQLPEEGLKFMVYLQKENIIDESGMPKERFSAEFPKEGPSILRIQQVVRGDSAAYFCASSQGTGRVSLHFGNGTRLTVT.

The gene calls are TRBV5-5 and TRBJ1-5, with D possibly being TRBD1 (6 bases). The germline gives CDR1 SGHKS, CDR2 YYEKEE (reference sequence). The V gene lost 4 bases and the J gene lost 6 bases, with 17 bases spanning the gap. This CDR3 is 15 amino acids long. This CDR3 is CASSQLGAPGQPQHF. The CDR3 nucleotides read TGTGCCAGCAGCCAACTGGGGGCCCCCGGTCAGCCCCAGCATTTT.

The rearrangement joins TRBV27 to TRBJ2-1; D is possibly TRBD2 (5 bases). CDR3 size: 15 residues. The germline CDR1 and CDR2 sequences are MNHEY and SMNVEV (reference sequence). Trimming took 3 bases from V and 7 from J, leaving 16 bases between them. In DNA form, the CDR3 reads TGTGCCAGCAGTTTTTTACGGCTAGCTGGGAATGAGCAGTTCTTC. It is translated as CASSFLRLAGNEQFF.

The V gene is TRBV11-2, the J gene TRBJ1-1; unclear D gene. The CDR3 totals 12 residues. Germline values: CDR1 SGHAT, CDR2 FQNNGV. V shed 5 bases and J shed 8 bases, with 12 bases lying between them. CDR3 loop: CASSPTTREAFF. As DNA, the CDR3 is TGTGCCAGCAGCCCAACGACAAGGGAAGCTTTCTTT.

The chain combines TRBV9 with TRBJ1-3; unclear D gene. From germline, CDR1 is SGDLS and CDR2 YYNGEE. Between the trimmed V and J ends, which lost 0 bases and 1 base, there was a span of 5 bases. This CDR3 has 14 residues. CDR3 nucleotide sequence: TGTGCCAGCAGCGTAGAAGCTTCTGGAAACACCATATATTTT. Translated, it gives CASSVEASGNTIYF.

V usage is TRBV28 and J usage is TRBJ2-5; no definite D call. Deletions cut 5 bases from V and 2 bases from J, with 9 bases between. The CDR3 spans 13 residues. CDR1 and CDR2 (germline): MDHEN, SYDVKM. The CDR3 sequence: CASSTGPQETQYF. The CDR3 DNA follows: TGTGCCAGCAGTACTGGGCCTCAAGAGACCCAGTACTTC.

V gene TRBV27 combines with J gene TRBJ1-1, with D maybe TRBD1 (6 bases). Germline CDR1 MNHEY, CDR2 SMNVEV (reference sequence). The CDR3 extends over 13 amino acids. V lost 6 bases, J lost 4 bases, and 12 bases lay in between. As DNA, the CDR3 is TGTGCCAGCAGACGAGCGGGGGCCACTGAAGCTTTCTTT. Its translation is CASRRAGATEAFF.

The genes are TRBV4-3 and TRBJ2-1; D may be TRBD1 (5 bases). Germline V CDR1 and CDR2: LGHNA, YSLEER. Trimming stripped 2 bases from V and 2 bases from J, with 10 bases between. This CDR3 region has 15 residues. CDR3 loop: CASSQTGRTYNEQFF. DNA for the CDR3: TGCGCCAGCAGCCAAACAGGACGTACCTACAATGAGCAGTTCTTC.

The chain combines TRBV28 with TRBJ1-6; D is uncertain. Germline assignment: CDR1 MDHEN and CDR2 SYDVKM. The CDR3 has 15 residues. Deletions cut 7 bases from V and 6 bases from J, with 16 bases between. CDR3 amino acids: CASTYPAAGNSPLHF. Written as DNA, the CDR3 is TGTGCCAGCACTTACCCAGCCGCGGGTAATTCACCCCTCCACTTT.

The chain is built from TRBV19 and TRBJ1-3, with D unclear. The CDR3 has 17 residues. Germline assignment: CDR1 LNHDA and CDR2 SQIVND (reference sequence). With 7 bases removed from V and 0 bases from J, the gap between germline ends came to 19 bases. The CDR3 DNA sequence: TGTGCCAGTATCCTTCACGTGGGCCAAAACTCTGGAAACACCATATATTTT. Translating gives CASILHVGQNSGNTIYF. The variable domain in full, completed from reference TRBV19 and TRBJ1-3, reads DGGITQSPKYLFRKEGQNVTLSCEQNLNHDAMYWYRQDPGQGLRLIYYSQIVNDFQKGDIAEGYSVSREKKESFPLTVTSAQKNPTAFYLCASILHVGQNSGNTIYFGEGSWLTVV.

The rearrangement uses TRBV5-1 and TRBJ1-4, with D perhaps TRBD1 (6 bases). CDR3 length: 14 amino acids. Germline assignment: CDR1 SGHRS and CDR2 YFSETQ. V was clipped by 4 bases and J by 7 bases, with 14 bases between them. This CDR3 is CASSPGGGTEKLFF. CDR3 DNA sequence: TGCGCCAGCAGCCCCGGCGGGGGCACTGAAAAACTGTTTTTT.

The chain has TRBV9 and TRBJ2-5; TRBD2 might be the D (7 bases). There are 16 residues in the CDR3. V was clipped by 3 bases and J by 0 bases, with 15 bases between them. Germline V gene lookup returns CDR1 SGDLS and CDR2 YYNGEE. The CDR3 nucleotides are TGTGCCAGCAGCGAGAGGGGGGGGAACCACCAAGAGACCCAGTACTTC. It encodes CASSERGGNHQETQYF.

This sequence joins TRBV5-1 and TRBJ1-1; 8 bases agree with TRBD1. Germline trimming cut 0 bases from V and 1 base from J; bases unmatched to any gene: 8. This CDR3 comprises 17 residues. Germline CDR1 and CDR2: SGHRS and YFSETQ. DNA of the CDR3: TGCGCCAGCAGCTTGGGACAGGGGACATTTTCGAACACTGAAGCTTTCTTT. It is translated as CASSLGQGTFSNTEAFF. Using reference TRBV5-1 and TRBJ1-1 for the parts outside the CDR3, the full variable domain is KAGVTQTPRYLIKTRGQQVTLSCSPISGHRSVSWYQQTPGQGLQFLFEYFSETQRNKGNFPGRFSGRQFSNSRSEMNVSTLELGDSALYLCASSLGQGTFSNTEAFFGQGTRLTVV.

CDR3 residues: CASQLYNEQFF. The CDR3 region has the DNA TGTGCCAGCCAACTATACAATGAGCAGTTCTTC. J is TRBJ2-1 and V is TRBV28; D gene ambiguous. With 8 bases removed from V and 4 bases from J, the gap between germline ends came to 6 bases. The germline V gene encodes CDR1 MDHEN and CDR2 SYDVKM. The CDR3 totals 11 residues.

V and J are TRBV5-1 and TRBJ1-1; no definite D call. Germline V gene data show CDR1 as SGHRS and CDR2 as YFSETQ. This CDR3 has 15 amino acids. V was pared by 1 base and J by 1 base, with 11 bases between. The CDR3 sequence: CASSLTEPGNTEAFF. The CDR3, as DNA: TGCGCCAGCAGCTTGACCGAGCCCGGGAACACTGAAGCTTTCTTT.

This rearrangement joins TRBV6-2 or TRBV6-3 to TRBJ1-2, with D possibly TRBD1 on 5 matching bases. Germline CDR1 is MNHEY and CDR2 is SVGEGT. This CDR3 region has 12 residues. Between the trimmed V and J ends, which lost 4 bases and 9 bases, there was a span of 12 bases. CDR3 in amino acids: CASSSQGNRYTF. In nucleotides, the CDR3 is TGTGCCAGCAGTTCCCAGGGTAACCGCTACACCTTC.

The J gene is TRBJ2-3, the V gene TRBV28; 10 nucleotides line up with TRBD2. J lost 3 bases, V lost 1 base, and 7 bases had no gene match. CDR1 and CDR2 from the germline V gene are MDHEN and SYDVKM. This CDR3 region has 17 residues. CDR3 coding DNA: TGTGCCAGCAGTTTATCCCTAGCGGGAGCCACTACAGATACGCAGTATTTT. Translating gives CASSLSLAGATTDTQYF.

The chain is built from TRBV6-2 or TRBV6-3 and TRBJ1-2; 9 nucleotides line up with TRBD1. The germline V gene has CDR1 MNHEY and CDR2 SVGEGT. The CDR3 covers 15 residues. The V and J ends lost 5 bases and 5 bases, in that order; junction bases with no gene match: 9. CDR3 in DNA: TGTGCCAGCAGTGGGGGGACAGGGCGACGGTATGGCTACACCTTC. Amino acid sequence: CASSGGTGRRYGYTF.

The CDR3: CASSAGGISYNEQFF. The CDR3 bases are TGTGCCAGCAGTGCAGGGGGGATCTCCTACAATGAGCAGTTCTTC. The J gene is TRBJ2-1, the V gene TRBV27, with D possibly matching TRBD1 (7 bases). Trimming left V 5 bases short and J 0 bases short, with 11 bases between. Per germline, CDR1 MNHEY and CDR2 SMNVEV (reference sequence). The CDR3 length is 15 residues.

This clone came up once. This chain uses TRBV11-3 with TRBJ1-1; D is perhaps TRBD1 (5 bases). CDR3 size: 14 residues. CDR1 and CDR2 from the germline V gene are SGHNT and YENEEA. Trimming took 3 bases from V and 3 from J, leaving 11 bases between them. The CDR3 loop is CASSFGGSDTEAFF. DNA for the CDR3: TGTGCCAGCAGCTTCGGGGGTTCGGACACTGAAGCTTTCTTT.

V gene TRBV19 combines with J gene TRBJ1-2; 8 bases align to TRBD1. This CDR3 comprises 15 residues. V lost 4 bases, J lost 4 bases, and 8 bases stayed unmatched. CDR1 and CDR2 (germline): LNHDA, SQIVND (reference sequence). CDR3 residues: CASSTRQGTVYGYTF. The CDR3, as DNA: TGTGCCAGTAGTACACGACAGGGGACCGTCTATGGCTACACCTTC.